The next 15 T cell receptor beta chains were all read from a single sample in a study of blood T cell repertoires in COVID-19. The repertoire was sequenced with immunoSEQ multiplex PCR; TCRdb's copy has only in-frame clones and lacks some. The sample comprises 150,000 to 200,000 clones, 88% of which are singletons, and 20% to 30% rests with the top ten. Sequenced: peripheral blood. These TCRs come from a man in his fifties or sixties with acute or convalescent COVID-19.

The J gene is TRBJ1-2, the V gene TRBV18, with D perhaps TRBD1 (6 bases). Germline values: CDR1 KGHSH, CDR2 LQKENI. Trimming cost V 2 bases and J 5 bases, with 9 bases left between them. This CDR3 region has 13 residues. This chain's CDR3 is CASSPDGQYGYTF. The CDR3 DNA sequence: TGTGCCAGCTCACCAGACGGACAGTATGGCTACACCTTC.

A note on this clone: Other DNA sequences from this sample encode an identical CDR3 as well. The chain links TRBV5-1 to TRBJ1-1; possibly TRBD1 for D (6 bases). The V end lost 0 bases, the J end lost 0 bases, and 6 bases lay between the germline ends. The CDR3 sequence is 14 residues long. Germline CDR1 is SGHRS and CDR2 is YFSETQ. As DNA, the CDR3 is TGCGCCAGCAGCTTGGACAGGGTGAACACTGAAGCTTTCTTT. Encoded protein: CASSLDRVNTEAFF.

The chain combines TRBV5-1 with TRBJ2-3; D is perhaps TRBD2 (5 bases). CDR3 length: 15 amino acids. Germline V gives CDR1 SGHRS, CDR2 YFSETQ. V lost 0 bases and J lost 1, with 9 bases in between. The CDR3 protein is CASSLGPGGTDTQYF. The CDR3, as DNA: TGCGCCAGCAGCTTGGGCCCCGGGGGCACAGATACGCAGTATTTT.

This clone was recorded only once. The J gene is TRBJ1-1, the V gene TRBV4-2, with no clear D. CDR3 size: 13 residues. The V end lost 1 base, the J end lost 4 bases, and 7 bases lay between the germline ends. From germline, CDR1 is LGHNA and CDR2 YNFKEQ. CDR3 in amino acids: CASSQGEGTEAFF. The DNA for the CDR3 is TGTGCCAGCAGCCAAGGGGAGGGCACTGAAGCTTTCTTT.

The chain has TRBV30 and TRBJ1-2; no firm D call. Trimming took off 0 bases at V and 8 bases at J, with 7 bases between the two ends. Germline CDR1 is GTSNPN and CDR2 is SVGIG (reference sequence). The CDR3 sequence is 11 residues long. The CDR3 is CAWSVQKGYTF. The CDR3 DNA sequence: TGTGCCTGGAGTGTACAAAAGGGCTACACCTTC.

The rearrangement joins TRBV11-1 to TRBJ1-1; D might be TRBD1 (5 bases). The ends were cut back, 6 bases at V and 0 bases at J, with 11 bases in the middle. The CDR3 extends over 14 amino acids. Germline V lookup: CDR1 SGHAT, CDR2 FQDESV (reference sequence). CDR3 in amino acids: CASRVDRLNTEAFF. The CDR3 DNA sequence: TGTGCCAGCAGAGTCGACAGACTGAACACTGAAGCTTTCTTT.

The CDR3 protein is CASRDQGDYGYTF. CDR3 DNA sequence: TGTGCCAGCCGGGATCAGGGGGACTATGGCTACACCTTC. The genes are TRBV6-6 and TRBJ1-2; 7 nucleotides line up with TRBD1. The J segment lost 3 bases and the V segment lost 8 bases, leaving 6 bases of the junction unmatched. In germline, CDR1 is MNHNY, CDR2 SVGAGI (reference sequence). The CDR3 extends over 13 amino acids.

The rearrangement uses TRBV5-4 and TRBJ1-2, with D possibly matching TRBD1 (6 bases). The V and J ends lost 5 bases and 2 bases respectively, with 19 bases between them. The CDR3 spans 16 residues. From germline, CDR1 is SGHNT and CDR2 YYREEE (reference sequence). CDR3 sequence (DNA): TGTGCCAGCAGTTCTCCCCGGGCAGGGACAAACTATGGCTACACCTTC. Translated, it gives CASSSPRAGTNYGYTF.

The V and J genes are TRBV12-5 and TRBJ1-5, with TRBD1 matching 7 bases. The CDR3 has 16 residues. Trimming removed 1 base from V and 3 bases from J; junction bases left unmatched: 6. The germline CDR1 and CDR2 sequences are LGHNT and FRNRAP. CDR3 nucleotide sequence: TGTGCTAGTGGTTTGGACCGGGACAGTAACAATCAGCCCCAGCATTTT. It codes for CASGLDRDSNNQPQHF.

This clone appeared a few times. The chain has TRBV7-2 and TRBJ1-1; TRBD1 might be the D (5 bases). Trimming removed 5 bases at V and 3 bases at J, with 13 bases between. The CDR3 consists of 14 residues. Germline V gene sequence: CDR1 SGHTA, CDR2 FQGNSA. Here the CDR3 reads CASSEMWGDTEAFF. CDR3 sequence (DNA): TGTGCCAGCAGCGAGATGTGGGGGGACACTGAAGCTTTCTTT.

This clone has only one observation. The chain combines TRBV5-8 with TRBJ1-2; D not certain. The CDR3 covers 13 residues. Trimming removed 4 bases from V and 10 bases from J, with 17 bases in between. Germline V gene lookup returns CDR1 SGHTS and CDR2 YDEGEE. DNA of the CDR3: TGTGCCAGCAGCACGTCGGCGGGGAGAAACTACACCTTC. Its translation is CASSTSAGRNYTF. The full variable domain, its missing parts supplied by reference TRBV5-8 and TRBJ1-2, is EAGVTQSPTHLIKTRGQQATLRCSPISGHTSVYWYQQALGLGLQFLLWYDEGEERNRGNFPPRFSGRQFPNYSSELNVNALELEDSALYLCASSTSAGRNYTFGSGTRLTVV.

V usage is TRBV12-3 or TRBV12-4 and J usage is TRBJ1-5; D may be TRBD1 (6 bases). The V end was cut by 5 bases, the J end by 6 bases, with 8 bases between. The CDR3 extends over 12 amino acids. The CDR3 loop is CASSPRGQPQHF. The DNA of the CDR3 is TGTGCCAGCAGTCCCAGGGGTCAGCCCCAGCATTTT.

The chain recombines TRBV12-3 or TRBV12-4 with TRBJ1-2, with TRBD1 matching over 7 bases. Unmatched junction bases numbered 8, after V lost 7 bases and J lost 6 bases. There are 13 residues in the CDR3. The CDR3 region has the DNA TGTGCCAGCATCAACAGGGGCGACGATGGCTACACCTTC. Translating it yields CASINRGDDGYTF.

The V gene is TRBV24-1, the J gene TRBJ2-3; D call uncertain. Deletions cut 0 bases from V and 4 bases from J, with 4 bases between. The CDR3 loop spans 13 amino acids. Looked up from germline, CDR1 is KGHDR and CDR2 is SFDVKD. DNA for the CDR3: TGTGCCACCAGTGATTTGCCGGCAGATACGCAGTATTTT. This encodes CATSDLPADTQYF.

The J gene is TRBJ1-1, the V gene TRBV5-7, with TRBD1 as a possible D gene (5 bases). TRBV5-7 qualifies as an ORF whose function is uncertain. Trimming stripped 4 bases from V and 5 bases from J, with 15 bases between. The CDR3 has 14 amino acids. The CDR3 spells CASSLRGIGTEAFF. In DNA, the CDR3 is TGTGCCAGCAGCCTACGGGGGATAGGGACTGAAGCTTTCTTT.